This TCR beta chain was found in a study of patients and donors after allogeneic stem cell transplantation. This clonotype was observed a handful of times. CDR3 size: 16 residues. The germline V gene has CDR1 SGHRS and CDR2 YFSETQ. With 4 bases clipped from V and 4 bases from J, the junction kept 11 bases outside the gene matches. One entry per CDR3 protein, called by TCRdb with MiXCR from the RT-PCR reads. In the table there are roughly 940,000 distinct CDR3 sequences, around 17% of which are singletons. Sequencing was carried out using blood, either unsorted or a sorted T cell fraction (not recorded which). The receptor comes from a human donor who was either an allogeneic HSCT recipient or a stem cell or donor lymphocyte infusion donor (not recorded which). It is not recorded whose cells these are; they may come from a transplant donor. The chain carries TRBV5-1 and TRBJ2-1, with 7 positions matching TRBD1. CDR3 bases: TGCGCCAGCAGCAGACGGACAGGAACGACTTACAATGAGCAGTTCTTC. Residues: CASSRRTGTTYNEQFF.